These 20 T cell receptor beta chains came from one sample sequenced in a study of CD8 T cells in Susac syndrome. RNA was extracted with the RNeasy kit, and a quantity of roughly 0.5 to 1 ug was reverse transcribed using random hexamers. Via MiXCR, TCRdb re-called the immunoSEQ multiplex PCR reads, giving one row per CDR3 protein. The sample has 180,000 or so distinct CDR3 sequences; about 95% are singletons. Sequencing was done on a sample of CD4+ T cells from PBMCs. These receptors were collected from a human donor with multiple sclerosis.

This chain links TRBV11-3 with TRBJ2-3; D gene unclear. The CDR3 has 13 amino acids. Germline CDR1 SGHNT, CDR2 YENEEA. Trimming took 5 bases from V and 7 from J, leaving 13 bases between them. This CDR3 reads CASSPTGRNTQYF. Written as DNA, the CDR3 is TGTGCCAGCAGCCCCACCGGAAGAAATACGCAGTATTTT. The full variable domain, completed using reference TRBV11-3 and TRBJ2-3, is EAGVVQSPRYKIIEKKQPVAFWCNPISGHNTLYWYLQNLGQGPELLIRYENEEAVDDSQLPKDRFSAERLKGVDSTLKIQPAELGDSAVYLCASSPTGRNTQYFGPGTRLTVL.

The CDR3 here is CASTGGTGNQPQHF. The CDR3 DNA is TGTGCCAGCACAGGGGGGACAGGGAATCAGCCCCAGCATTTT. The chain carries TRBV2 and TRBJ1-5; 9 bases fit TRBD1. The CDR3 contains 14 residues. With V trimmed by 7 bases and J by 4 bases, 5 bases remained unmatched. Per the germline V gene, CDR1 is SNHLY and CDR2 is FYNNEI.

This clonotype was observed a single time. V is TRBV30 and J is TRBJ2-3; D not resolved. Looked up from germline, CDR1 is GTSNPN and CDR2 is SVGIG (reference sequence). The CDR3 spans 13 residues. Trimming pared 2 bases from V and 2 bases from J, leaving 8 bases between. CDR3 sequence: CAWSRAFTDTQYF. DNA of the CDR3: TGTGCCTGGAGTCGGGCCTTCACAGATACGCAGTATTTT.

This chain uses TRBV18 with TRBJ1-6, with D possibly TRBD1 on 5 matching bases. CDR1 and CDR2 (germline): KGHSH, LQKENI. The CDR3 sequence is 14 residues long. V was shortened by 5 bases and J by 8 bases, with 13 bases between the two germline ends. CDR3 nucleotides: TGTGCCAGCTCAGTAGAGGGACGGGATTCACCCCTCCACTTT. Protein: CASSVEGRDSPLHF.

The chain uses TRBV9 and TRBJ2-1, with D tentatively TRBD2 (6 bases). The V gene's germline CDR1 is SGDLS and CDR2 YYNGEE. This CDR3 is built from 13 residues. V dropped 3 bases and J dropped 10 bases, with 14 bases sitting between them. The CDR3 reads CASSAIWGDEQFF. DNA of the CDR3: TGTGCCAGCAGCGCAATCTGGGGGGACGAGCAGTTCTTC.

This clonotype was seen a handful of times. V usage is TRBV18 and J usage is TRBJ1-2; D remains unclear. This CDR3 is built from 11 residues. Trimming removed 3 bases at V and 6 bases at J, with 5 bases between. Germline V CDR1 and CDR2: KGHSH, LQKENI. The CDR3 bases are TGTGCCAGCTCACCCAGCGATGGCTACACCTTC. Residues: CASSPSDGYTF.

The V gene is TRBV15, the J gene TRBJ2-7, with D hard to call. CDR3 size: 16 residues. Germline V gene lookup returns CDR1 LNHNV and CDR2 YYDKDF (reference sequence). Between the trimmed V and J ends, which lost 0 bases and 2 bases, there was a span of 14 bases. CDR3 in DNA: TGTGCCACCAGCAGAGACTCAGCGCGTCAACCCTACGAGCAGTACTTC. Residues: CATSRDSARQPYEQYF.

The chain recombines TRBV20-1 with TRBJ1-2, with D unclear. V was trimmed by 5 bases and J by 9 bases, leaving 13 bases between them. Germline V gives CDR1 DFQATT, CDR2 SNEGSKA (reference sequence). The CDR3 contains 11 residues. Here the CDR3 reads CSASGASRYTF. The CDR3 coding sequence is TGCAGTGCTTCTGGAGCCTCGCGCTACACCTTC.

This rearrangement joins TRBV18 to TRBJ2-1, with 15 positions matching TRBD2. Unmatched junction bases numbered 4, after V lost 6 bases and J lost 7 bases. The CDR3 spans 15 residues. CDR1 is KGHSH and CDR2 is LQKENI in the germline V gene. The chain's CDR3 is CASSPGTSGRNEQFF. CDR3 nucleotide sequence: TGTGCCAGCTCCCCCGGGACTAGCGGGAGGAATGAGCAGTTCTTC. The full variable domain, in which reference TRBV18 and TRBJ2-1 provide the parts outside the CDR3, is NAGVMQNPRHLVRRRGQEARLRCSPMKGHSHVYWYRQLPEEGLKFMVYLQKENIIDESGMPKERFSAEFPKEGPSILRIQQVVRGDSAAYFCASSPGTSGRNEQFFGPGTRLTVL.

The chain combines TRBV30 with TRBJ2-5; D gene uncertain. With 2 bases removed from V and 7 bases from J, the gap between germline ends came to 14 bases. The CDR3 is 13 amino acids. CDR1 and CDR2 from the germline V gene are GTSNPN and SVGIG (reference sequence). The CDR3 here is CAWSPVGFGTQYF. CDR3 DNA: TGTGCCTGGAGTCCAGTCGGGTTTGGGACCCAGTACTTC. Using reference TRBV30 and TRBJ2-5 for the parts outside the CDR3, the full variable domain is SQTIHQWPATLVQPVGSPLSLECTVEGTSNPNLYWYRQAAGRGLQLLFYSVGIGQISSEVPQNLSASRPQDRQFILSSKKLLLSDSGFYLCAWSPVGFGTQYFGPGTRLLVL.

The V call is TRBV12-3 or TRBV12-4, the J call TRBJ2-5; 16 nucleotides match TRBD2. The length of the CDR3 is 15 residues. Trimming took 7 bases from V and 4 from J; bases not matched to a gene: 3. CDR3 sequence: CASMGTSGRVETQYF. Written as DNA, the CDR3 is TGTGCCAGCATGGGGACTAGCGGGAGGGTAGAGACCCAGTACTTC.

The chain links TRBV19 to TRBJ1-2; D is unclear. Germline CDR1 is LNHDA and CDR2 is SQIVND (reference sequence). This CDR3 spans 13 amino acids. V was trimmed by 5 bases and J by 5 bases, leaving 12 bases between them. This CDR3 reads CASSEGGWYGYTF. CDR3 DNA: TGTGCCAGTAGTGAGGGAGGCTGGTATGGCTACACCTTC.

The V call is TRBV24-1, the J call TRBJ2-1; D tentatively reads TRBD1 or TRBD2 (5 bases each). Germline lookup yields CDR1 KGHDR and CDR2 SFDVKD. Trimming took 9 bases from V and 5 from J, leaving 10 bases between them. The CDR3 sequence is 12 residues long. CDR3 residues: CATRGSHNEQFF. In nucleotides, the CDR3 is TGTGCCACCCGGGGCTCACACAATGAGCAGTTCTTC.

The chain links TRBV29-1 to TRBJ2-1; TRBD2 agrees at 9 bases. This CDR3 contains 16 residues. Trimming removed 0 bases from V and 7 bases from J; junction bases left unmatched: 10. Germline V gives CDR1 SQVTM, CDR2 ANQGSEA. Here the CDR3 reads CSVEDWLAGLGNEQFF. CDR3 coding DNA: TGCAGCGTTGAAGATTGGCTAGCGGGGCTTGGAAATGAGCAGTTCTTC.

The V call is TRBV5-4, the J call TRBJ2-5, with TRBD2 identical over 9 bases. This CDR3 has 17 amino acids. CDR1 is SGHNT and CDR2 is YYREEE in the germline V gene (reference sequence). The junction had 15 bases not matched to a gene; V was cut back by 4 bases and J by 5 bases. Here the CDR3 DNA reads TGTGCCAGCAGCGACATAAAAGGTAGCGGGAGAGTGGAGACCCAGTACTTC. It codes for CASSDIKGSGRVETQYF.

The chain has TRBV27 and TRBJ2-6; a possible D gene is TRBD2 (6 bases). This CDR3 comprises 19 residues. Germline CDR1 reads MNHEY; CDR2 reads SMNVEV (reference sequence). Trimming cost V 4 bases and J 0 bases, with 19 bases left between them. CDR3 residues: CASSSPTWRGLSGANVLTF. DNA for the CDR3: TGTGCCAGCAGTTCCCCGACGTGGAGGGGACTCTCTGGGGCCAACGTCCTGACTTTC.

The rearrangement uses TRBV30 and TRBJ2-1; D is perhaps TRBD2 (6 bases). The CDR3 is 16 residues long. Trimming left V 5 bases short and J 0 bases short, with 17 bases between. Germline values: CDR1 GTSNPN, CDR2 SVGIG (reference sequence). CDR3: CAWGGISQSSYNEQFF. CDR3 coding DNA: TGTGCCTGGGGGGGGATTTCTCAGAGCTCCTACAATGAGCAGTTCTTC.

The rearrangement uses TRBV6-5 and TRBJ1-1, with a weak D call TRBD1 (5 bases). V shed 6 bases and J shed 1 base, with 9 bases lying between them. The CDR3 contains 13 residues. Per germline, CDR1 MNHEY and CDR2 SVGAGI. The CDR3 protein is CASSWGGNTEAFF. CDR3 in DNA: TGTGCCAGCAGCTGGGGGGGGAACACTGAAGCTTTCTTT.

V usage is TRBV3-1 and J usage is TRBJ2-7; 7 bases map to TRBD1. The germline V gene has CDR1 LGHDT and CDR2 YNNKEL (reference sequence). Trimming cost V 4 bases and J 6 bases; bases outside gene matches: 9. The CDR3 has 14 residues. CDR3 in DNA: TGTGCCAGCAGCCCCCGGGACAGTCGGACCGAGCAGTACTTC. This gives the protein CASSPRDSRTEQYF.

This chain links TRBV30 with TRBJ2-1; 12 bases align to TRBD2. After removal of 2 bases from V and 16 bases from J, the junction contained 15 bases not matched to a gene. CDR3 length: 15 residues. The germline CDR1 and CDR2 sequences are GTSNPN and SVGIG (reference sequence). For the CDR3, the DNA is TGTGCCTGGAGTCCGACTAGCGGGGGCCGTCTAGCCGAATTCTTC. Translation: CAWSPTSGGRLAEFF.